This entry lists 11 T cell receptor beta chains sequenced from one sample in a study of response to subunit inactivated influenza vaccine. From the RT-PCR reads, TCRdb called clonotypes with MiXCR, one entry per CDR3 protein. The data contain about 700,000 distinct CDR3 sequences, around 14% of them singletons. This specimen was PBMCs from blood, taken roughly 2 weeks before vaccination. These receptor sequences come from a man in his fifties or sixties who received an inactivated influenza vaccine.

This clonotype was detected only a few times. The chain links TRBV4-2 to TRBJ2-1; 9 bases agree with TRBD2. The CDR3 has 17 amino acids. Unmatched junction bases numbered 10, after V lost 0 bases and J lost 7 bases. Germline assignment: CDR1 LGHNA and CDR2 YNFKEQ. The CDR3 protein is CASSQEMLSGRRNEQFF. As DNA, the CDR3 is TGTGCCAGCAGCCAAGAAATGCTTAGCGGGAGAAGAAATGAGCAGTTCTTC.

The CDR3 loop reads CASSTGLTEQYF. The CDR3, as DNA: TGTGCCAGCAGCACGGGACTAACCGAGCAGTACTTC. V gene TRBV18 combines with J gene TRBJ2-7; 7 bases are shared with TRBD2. The J segment lost 6 bases and the V segment lost 8 bases, leaving 7 bases of the junction unmatched. The germline V gene has CDR1 KGHSH and CDR2 LQKENI. The CDR3 is made up of 12 amino acids.

This clonotype turned up a few times. The chain carries TRBV28 and TRBJ2-1; the match to TRBD2 covers 8 bases. Germline assignment: CDR1 MDHEN and CDR2 SYDVKM. This CDR3 contains 14 residues. The junction had 7 bases not matched to a gene; V was cut back by 7 bases and J by 5 bases. CDR3 nucleotides: TGTGCCAGCATAGGCGGGAGGTTTGACAATGAGCAGTTCTTC. Protein sequence: CASIGGRFDNEQFF.

The chain has TRBV14 and TRBJ2-7, with no clear D. V shed 3 bases and J shed 2 bases, with 11 bases lying between them. Germline assignment: CDR1 SGHDN and CDR2 FVKESK. This CDR3 region has 14 residues. DNA for the CDR3: TGTGCCAGCAGCCACGGCGGAAACCCCTACGAGCAGTACTTC. Protein product: CASSHGGNPYEQYF.

The chain links TRBV20-1 to TRBJ2-3, with TRBD2 identical over 9 bases. V shed 0 bases, J shed 3 bases, and the junction held 4 bases outside the gene matches. The CDR3 has 15 residues. Germline loops: CDR1 DFQATT, CDR2 SNEGSKA (reference sequence). The CDR3: CSARDWTSATDTQYF. The CDR3 coding sequence is TGCAGTGCTAGAGATTGGACTAGCGCGACAGATACGCAGTATTTT.

The rearrangement uses TRBV4-3 and TRBJ1-5; D unclear. The CDR3 runs 15 residues. The V gene's germline CDR1 is LGHNA and CDR2 YSLEER. Trimming stripped 0 bases from V and 1 base from J, with 7 bases between. Here the CDR3 reads CASSQDERSNQPQHF. In nucleotides, the CDR3 is TGCGCCAGCAGCCAAGATGAAAGGAGCAATCAGCCCCAGCATTTT.

The chain has TRBV27 and TRBJ2-5; the D gene could be TRBD1 or TRBD2 (5 bases each). V was pared by 2 bases and J by 0 bases, with 7 bases between. The CDR3 covers 14 residues. Germline assignment: CDR1 MNHEY and CDR2 SMNVEV (reference sequence). The CDR3 is CASSLGTHQETQYF. DNA of the CDR3: TGTGCCAGCAGTTTAGGGACCCACCAAGAGACCCAGTACTTC.

Details on this clonotype: This may stem from a read error, because a much larger clone lies one nucleotide away. This chain links TRBV3-1 with TRBJ1-1, with D perhaps matching TRBD1 (6 bases). CDR1 LGHDT and CDR2 YNNKEL come from the germline V gene (reference sequence). The CDR3 runs 14 residues. V was shortened by 3 bases and J by 1 base, with 9 bases between the two germline ends. The CDR3 nucleotides are TGTGCCAGCAGCCACGAGGGGGGGAACACTGAAGCTTTCTTT. It yields the protein CASSHEGGNTEAFF. The variable domain in full, completed from reference TRBV3-1 and TRBJ1-1, reads DTAVSQTPKYLVTQMGNDKSIKCEQNLGHDTMYWYKQDSKKFLKIMFSYNNKELIINETVPNRFSPKSPDKAHLNLHINSLELGDSAVYFCASSHEGGNTEAFFGQGTRLTVV.

The chain carries TRBV3-1 and TRBJ2-5; D not resolved. The CDR3 is made up of 15 amino acids. Trimming removed 1 base at V and 0 bases at J, with 9 bases between. In germline, CDR1 is LGHDT, CDR2 YNNKEL (reference sequence). The CDR3 DNA sequence: TGTGCCAGCAGCCAAGGACCGACGAACCAAGAGACCCAGTACTTC. As protein: CASSQGPTNQETQYF.

This clonotype has ten or more counts. This sequence joins TRBV5-6 and TRBJ2-7; possibly TRBD1 or TRBD2 for D (5 bases each). V was cut by 7 bases and J by 2 bases, with 13 bases left in between. This CDR3 has 13 amino acids. In germline, CDR1 is SGHDT, CDR2 YYEEEE. The CDR3 sequence is CASGRDGTYEQYF. The CDR3, as DNA: TGTGCCAGCGGCCGGGACGGCACCTACGAGCAGTACTTC.

The rearrangement joins TRBV2 to TRBJ2-3; D unresolved. Per the germline V gene, CDR1 is SNHLY and CDR2 is FYNNEI. The CDR3 length is 13 residues. Trimming removed 7 bases from V and 6 bases from J, with 14 bases in between. The CDR3 DNA follows: TGTGCCAGCACCCGAACAAAATGGGATACGCAGTATTTT. Protein: CASTRTKWDTQYF.